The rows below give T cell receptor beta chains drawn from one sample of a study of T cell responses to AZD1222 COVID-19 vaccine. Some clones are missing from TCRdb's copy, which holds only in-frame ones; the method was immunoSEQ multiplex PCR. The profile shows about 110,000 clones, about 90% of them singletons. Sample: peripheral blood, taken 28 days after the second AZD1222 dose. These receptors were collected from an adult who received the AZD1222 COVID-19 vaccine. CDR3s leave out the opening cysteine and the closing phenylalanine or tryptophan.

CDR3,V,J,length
ASSIEQGRKATEAF,TRBV19,TRBJ1-1,14
ASSIGGGSESNQPQH,TRBV19,TRBJ1-5,15
ASSQGSGLAQTQDTGANVLT,TRBV4-3,TRBJ2-6,20
ASSVAPLTSNTEAF,TRBV9,TRBJ1-1,14
ASSFFADRGQIGTEAF,TRBV7-9,TRBJ1-1,16
ASSMSGSSGDTQY,TRBV19,TRBJ2-3,13
SASTTSGGDGELF,TRBV20-1,TRBJ2-2,13
ASSSVGGPYEQY,TRBV11-2,TRBJ2-7,12
ASRLAGGNTGELF,TRBV11-3,TRBJ2-2,13
ASRAGAVDEQF,TRBV6-5,TRBJ2-1,11
ASSNQGNGYT,TRBV11-1,TRBJ1-2,10
ASSGRLYTEAF,TRBV6-2/TRBV6-3,TRBJ1-1,11
ASSQWAGTEAF,TRBV11-1,TRBJ1-1,11
ASSYSSIGGAFEQF,TRBV6-5,TRBJ2-1,14
ASSHRSGANVLT,TRBV3-1/TRBV3-2,TRBJ2-6,12
SGAPGQGVAGYT,TRBV29-1,TRBJ1-2,12
ASSQPTGGGEKLF,TRBV4-3,TRBJ1-4,13
ASSLVRTRGYYGYT,TRBV7-9,TRBJ1-2,14
ASSLGGQSEQY,TRBV7-2,TRBJ2-7,11
ASSPGGVRNQPQH,TRBV7-8,TRBJ1-5,13
ATSDHRLNTEAF,TRBV24-1,TRBJ1-1,12
ASSEYGGANNQPQH,TRBV2,TRBJ1-5,14
ASSFYGQPQH,TRBV7-2,TRBJ1-5,10
ASSFSGARQETQY,TRBV11-3,TRBJ2-5,13
ASSLAQGPEQY,TRBV7-9,TRBJ2-7,11
ASSVGATTGGYT,TRBV2,TRBJ1-2,12
ASSQTGASPLH,TRBV4-1,TRBJ1-6,11
ASSPDGQGGTDTQY,TRBV5-6,TRBJ2-3,14
ASSQGWADYEQY,TRBV3-1/TRBV3-2,TRBJ2-7,12
ASSRTALWGNTIY,TRBV6-2/TRBV6-3,TRBJ1-3,13
ASSFPGTGGSKNIQY,TRBV7-2,TRBJ2-4,15
ASSLVATTEHQPQH,TRBV7-2,TRBJ1-5,14
ASSARPPGANVLT,TRBV7-9,TRBJ2-6,13
ASSPTGHSTGELF,TRBV6-5,TRBJ2-2,13
ATSLLGTGYYNEQF,TRBV15,TRBJ2-1,14
ASSSFTGAISDMNTEAF,TRBV7-2,TRBJ1-1,17
ASSSAGGRREETQY,TRBV11-3,TRBJ2-5,14
ASSVSQRETQY,TRBV10-2,TRBJ2-5,11
ASSKGKAGETQY,TRBV21-1,TRBJ2-5,12
ASSIGQLNTEAF,TRBV19,TRBJ1-1,12
ASSPRDGIGSPLH,TRBV18,TRBJ1-6,13